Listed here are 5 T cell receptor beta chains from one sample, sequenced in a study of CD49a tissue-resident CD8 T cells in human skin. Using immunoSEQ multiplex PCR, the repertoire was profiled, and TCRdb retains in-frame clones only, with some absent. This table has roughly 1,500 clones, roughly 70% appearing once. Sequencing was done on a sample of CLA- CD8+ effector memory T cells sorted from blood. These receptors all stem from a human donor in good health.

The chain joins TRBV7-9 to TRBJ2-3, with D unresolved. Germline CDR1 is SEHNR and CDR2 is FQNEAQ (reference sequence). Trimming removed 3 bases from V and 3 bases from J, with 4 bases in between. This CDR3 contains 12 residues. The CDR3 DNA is TGTGCCAGCAGCTTCCAGACAGATACGCAGTATTTT. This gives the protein CASSFQTDTQYF.

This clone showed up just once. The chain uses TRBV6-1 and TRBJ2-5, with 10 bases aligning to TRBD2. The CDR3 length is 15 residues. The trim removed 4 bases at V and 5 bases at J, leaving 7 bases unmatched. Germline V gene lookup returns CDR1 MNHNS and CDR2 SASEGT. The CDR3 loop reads CASSALAGDWETQYF. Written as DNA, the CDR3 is TGTGCCAGCAGTGCTCTAGCGGGAGATTGGGAGACCCAGTACTTC.

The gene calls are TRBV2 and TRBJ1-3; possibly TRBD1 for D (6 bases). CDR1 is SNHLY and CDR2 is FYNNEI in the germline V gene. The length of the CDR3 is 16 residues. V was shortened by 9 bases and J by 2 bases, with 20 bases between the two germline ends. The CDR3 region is CARGGQTTETGNTIYF. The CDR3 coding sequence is TGTGCCAGAGGTGGACAGACAACAGAGACTGGAAACACCATATATTTT.

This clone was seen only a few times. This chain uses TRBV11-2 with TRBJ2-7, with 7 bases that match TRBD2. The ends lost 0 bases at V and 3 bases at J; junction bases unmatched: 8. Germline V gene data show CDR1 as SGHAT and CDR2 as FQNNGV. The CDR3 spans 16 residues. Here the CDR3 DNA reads TGTGCCAGCAGCTTAGATGGGGACTACCTGAACTACGAGCAGTACTTC. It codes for CASSLDGDYLNYEQYF. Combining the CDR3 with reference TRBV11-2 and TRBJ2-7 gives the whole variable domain EAGVAQSPRYKIIEKRQSVAFWCNPISGHATLYWYQQILGQGPKLLIQFQNNGVVDDSQLPKDRFSAERLKGVDSTLKIQPAKLEDSAVYLCASSLDGDYLNYEQYFGPGTRLTVT.

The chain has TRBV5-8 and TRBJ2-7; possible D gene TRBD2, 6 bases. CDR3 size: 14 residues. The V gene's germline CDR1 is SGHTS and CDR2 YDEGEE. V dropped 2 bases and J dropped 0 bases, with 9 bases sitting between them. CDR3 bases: TGTGCCAGCAGCTTCCGGGGACTCTCCTACGAGCAGTACTTC. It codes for CASSFRGLSYEQYF.